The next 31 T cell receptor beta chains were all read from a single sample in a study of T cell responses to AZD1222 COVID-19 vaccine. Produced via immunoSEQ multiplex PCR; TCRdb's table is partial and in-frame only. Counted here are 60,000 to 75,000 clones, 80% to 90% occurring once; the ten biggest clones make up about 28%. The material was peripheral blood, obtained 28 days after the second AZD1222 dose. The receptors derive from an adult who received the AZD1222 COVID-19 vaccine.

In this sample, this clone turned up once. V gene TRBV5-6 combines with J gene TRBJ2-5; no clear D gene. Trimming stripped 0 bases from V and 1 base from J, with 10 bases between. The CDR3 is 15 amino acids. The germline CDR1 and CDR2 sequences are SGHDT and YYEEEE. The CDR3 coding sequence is TGTGCCAGCAGCTTGGCAGAGGCAACCCAAGAGACCCAGTACTTC. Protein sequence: CASSLAEATQETQYF.

The CDR3 sequence is CASSRIAGGSDTQYF. The CDR3 nucleotides are TGTGCCAGCAGTCGTATAGCGGGAGGATCAGATACGCAGTATTTT. V is TRBV2 and J is TRBJ2-3; 10 bases are shared with TRBD2. J was trimmed by 4 bases and V by 5 bases; bases with no gene match: 6. CDR1 and CDR2 from the germline V gene are SNHLY and FYNNEI. This CDR3 is built from 15 residues. Filled out from reference TRBV2 and TRBJ2-3, the complete variable domain reads EPEVTQTPSHQVTQMGQEVILRCVPISNHLYFYWYRQILGQKVEFLVSFYNNEISEKSEIFDDQFSVERPDGSNFTLKIRSTKLEDSAMYFCASSRIAGGSDTQYFGPGTRLTVL.

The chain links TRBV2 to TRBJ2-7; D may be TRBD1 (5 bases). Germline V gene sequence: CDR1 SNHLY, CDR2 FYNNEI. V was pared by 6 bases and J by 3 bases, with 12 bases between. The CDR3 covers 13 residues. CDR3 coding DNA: TGTGCCAGCAGAGAGGACAAGATCTACGAGCAGTACTTC. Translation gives CASREDKIYEQYF.

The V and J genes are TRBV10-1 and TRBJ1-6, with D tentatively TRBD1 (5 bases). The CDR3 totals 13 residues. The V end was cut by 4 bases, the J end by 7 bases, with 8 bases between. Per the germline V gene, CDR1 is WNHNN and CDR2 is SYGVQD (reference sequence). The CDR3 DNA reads TGCGCCAGCAGTGCCCAGGGCAATTCACCCCTCCACTTT. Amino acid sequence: CASSAQGNSPLHF.

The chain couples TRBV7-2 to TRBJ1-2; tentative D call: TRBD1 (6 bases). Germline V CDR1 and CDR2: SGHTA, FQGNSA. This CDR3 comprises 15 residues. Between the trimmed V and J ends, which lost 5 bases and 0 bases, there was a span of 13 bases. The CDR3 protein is CASSRGRVANYGYTF. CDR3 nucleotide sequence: TGTGCCAGCAGCCGGGGGCGGGTCGCTAACTATGGCTACACCTTC.

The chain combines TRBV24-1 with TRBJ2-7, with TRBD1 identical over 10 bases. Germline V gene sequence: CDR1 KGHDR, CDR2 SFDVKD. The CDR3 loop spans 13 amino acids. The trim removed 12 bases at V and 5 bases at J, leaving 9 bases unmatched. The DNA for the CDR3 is TGTGCCTCCCTTAGGACAGGGGGAGACGAGCAGTACTTC. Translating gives CASLRTGGDEQYF.

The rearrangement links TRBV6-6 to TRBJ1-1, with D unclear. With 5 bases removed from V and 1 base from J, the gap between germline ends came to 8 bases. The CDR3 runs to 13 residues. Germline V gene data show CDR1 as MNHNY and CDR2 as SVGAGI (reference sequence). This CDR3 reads CASSKSGNTEAFF. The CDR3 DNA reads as TGTGCCAGCAGTAAAAGCGGGAACACTGAAGCTTTCTTT.

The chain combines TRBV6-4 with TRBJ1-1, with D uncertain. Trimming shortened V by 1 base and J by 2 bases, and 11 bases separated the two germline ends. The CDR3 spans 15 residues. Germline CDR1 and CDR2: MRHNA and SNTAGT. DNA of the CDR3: TGTGCCAGCAGTGACTTGGAGAAACGAAACACTGAAGCTTTCTTT. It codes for CASSDLEKRNTEAFF.

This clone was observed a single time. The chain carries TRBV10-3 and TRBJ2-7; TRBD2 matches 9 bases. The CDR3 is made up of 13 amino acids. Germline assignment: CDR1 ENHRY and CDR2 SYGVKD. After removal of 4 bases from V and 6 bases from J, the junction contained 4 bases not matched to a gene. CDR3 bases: TGTGCCATCAGTGCCCTAGCGGGGACCGAGCAGTACTTC. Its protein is CAISALAGTEQYF.

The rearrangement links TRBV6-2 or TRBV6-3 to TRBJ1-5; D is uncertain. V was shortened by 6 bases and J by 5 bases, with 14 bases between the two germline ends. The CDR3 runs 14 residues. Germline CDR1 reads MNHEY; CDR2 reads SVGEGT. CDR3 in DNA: TGTGCCAGCAGCTTCCCGGGCCACTATCAGCCCCAGCATTTT. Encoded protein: CASSFPGHYQPQHF.

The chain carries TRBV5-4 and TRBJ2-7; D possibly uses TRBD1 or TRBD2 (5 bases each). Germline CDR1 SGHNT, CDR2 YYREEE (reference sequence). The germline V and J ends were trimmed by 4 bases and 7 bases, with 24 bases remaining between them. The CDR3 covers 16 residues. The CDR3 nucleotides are TGTGCCAGCAGCAAAAACCCGGGACCGGACCCCCGGGAGCAGTACTTC. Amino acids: CASSKNPGPDPREQYF.

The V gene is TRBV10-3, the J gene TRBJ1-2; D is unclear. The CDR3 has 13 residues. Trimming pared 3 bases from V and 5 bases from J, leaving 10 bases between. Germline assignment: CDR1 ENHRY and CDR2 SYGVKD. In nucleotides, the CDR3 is TGTGCCATCAGTGACGACTTGGAATATGGCTACACCTTC. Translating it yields CAISDDLEYGYTF.

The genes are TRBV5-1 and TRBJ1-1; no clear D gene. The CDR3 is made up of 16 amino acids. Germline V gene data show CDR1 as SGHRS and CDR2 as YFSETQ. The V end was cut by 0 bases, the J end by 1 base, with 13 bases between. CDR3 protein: CASSLEGVGRNTEAFF. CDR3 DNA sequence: TGCGCCAGCAGCTTGGAGGGTGTTGGGCGGAACACTGAAGCTTTCTTT.

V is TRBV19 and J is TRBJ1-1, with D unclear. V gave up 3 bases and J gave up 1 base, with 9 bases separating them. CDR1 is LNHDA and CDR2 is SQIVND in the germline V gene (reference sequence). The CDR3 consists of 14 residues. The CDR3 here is CASSIGPQNTEAFF. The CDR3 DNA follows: TGTGCCAGTAGTATTGGACCCCAGAACACTGAAGCTTTCTTT. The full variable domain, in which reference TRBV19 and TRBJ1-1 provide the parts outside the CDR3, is DGGITQSPKYLFRKEGQNVTLSCEQNLNHDAMYWYRQDPGQGLRLIYYSQIVNDFQKGDIAEGYSVSREKKESFPLTVTSAQKNPTAFYLCASSIGPQNTEAFFGQGTRLTVV.

CDR3 DNA sequence: TGTGCCAGCAGTTACCATAGACAGGGGGATCTCTATGGCTACACCTTC. This translates into CASSYHRQGDLYGYTF. The V and J genes are TRBV6-5 and TRBJ1-2; 9 bases are shared with TRBD1. Germline lookup yields CDR1 MNHEY and CDR2 SVGAGI. V gave up 2 bases and J gave up 4 bases; unmatched junction bases: 8. The CDR3 length is 16 residues.

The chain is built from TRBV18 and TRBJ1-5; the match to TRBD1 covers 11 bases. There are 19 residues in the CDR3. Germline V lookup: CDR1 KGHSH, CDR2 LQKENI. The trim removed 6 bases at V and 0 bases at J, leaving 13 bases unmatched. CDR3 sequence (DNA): TGTGCCAGCTCTCACAATCCGGGACAGGGGGGAACTAGCAATCAGCCCCAGCATTTT. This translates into CASSHNPGQGGTSNQPQHF.

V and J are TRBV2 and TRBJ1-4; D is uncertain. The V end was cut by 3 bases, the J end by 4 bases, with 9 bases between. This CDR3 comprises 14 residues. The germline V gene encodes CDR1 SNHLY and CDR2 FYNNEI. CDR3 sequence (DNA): TGTGCCAGCAGTGAGGAAAGCTTTAATGAAAAACTGTTTTTT. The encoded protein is CASSEESFNEKLFF.

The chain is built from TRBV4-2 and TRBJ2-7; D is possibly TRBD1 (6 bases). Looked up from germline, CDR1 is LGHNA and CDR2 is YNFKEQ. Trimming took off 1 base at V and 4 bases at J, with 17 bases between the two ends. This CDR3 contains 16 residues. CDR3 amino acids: CASSQAGQGTGYEQYF. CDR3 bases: TGTGCCAGCAGCCAAGCCGGGCAGGGAACAGGGTACGAGCAGTACTTC.

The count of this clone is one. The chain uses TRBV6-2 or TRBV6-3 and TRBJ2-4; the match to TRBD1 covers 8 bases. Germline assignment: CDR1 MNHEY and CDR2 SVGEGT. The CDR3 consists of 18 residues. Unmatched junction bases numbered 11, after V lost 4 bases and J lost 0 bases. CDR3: CASSSGQGIPIAKNIQYF. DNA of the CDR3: TGTGCCAGCAGTTCCGGACAGGGTATACCCATAGCCAAAAACATTCAGTACTTC.

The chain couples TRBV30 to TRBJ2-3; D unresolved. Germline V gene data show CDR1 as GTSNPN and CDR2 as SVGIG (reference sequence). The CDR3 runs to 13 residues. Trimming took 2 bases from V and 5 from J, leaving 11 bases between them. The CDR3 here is CAWSIPPGDTQYF. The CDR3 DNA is TGTGCCTGGAGTATACCTCCCGGAGATACGCAGTATTTT. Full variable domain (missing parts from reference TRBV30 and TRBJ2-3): SQTIHQWPATLVQPVGSPLSLECTVEGTSNPNLYWYRQAAGRGLQLLFYSVGIGQISSEVPQNLSASRPQDRQFILSSKKLLLSDSGFYLCAWSIPPGDTQYFGPGTRLTVL.

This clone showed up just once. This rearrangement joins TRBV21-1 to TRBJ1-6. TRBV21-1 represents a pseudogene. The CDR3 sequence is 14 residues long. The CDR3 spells CASSKPRSNSPLHF. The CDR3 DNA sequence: TGTGCCAGCAGCAAGCCCCGGTCGAATTCACCCCTCCACTTT.

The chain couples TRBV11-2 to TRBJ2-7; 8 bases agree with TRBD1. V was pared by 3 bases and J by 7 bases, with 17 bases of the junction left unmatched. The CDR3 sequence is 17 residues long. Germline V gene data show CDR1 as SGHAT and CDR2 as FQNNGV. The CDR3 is CASSFGTGGRSWKEQYF. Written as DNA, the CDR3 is TGTGCCAGCAGCTTTGGGACAGGTGGAAGAAGCTGGAAGGAGCAGTACTTC.

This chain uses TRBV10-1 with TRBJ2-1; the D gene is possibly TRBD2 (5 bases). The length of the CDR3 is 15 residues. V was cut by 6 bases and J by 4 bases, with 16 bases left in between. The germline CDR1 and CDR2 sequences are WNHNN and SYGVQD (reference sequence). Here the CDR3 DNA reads TGCGCCAGCAGCATAGGCTACAGCGGATACAATGAGCAGTTCTTC. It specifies CASSIGYSGYNEQFF.

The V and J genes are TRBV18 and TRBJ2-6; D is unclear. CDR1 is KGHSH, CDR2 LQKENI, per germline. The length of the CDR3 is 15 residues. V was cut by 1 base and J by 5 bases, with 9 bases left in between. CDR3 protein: CASSPQSHWANVLTF. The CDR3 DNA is TGTGCCAGCTCACCACAAAGTCACTGGGCCAACGTCCTGACTTTC.

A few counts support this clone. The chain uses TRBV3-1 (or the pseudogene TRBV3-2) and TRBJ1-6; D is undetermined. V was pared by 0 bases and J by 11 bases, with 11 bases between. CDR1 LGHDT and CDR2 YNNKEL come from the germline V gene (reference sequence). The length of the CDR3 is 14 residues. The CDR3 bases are TGTGCCAGCAGCCAAGAAAAGGGTTCGACACCCCTCCACTTT. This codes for CASSQEKGSTPLHF.

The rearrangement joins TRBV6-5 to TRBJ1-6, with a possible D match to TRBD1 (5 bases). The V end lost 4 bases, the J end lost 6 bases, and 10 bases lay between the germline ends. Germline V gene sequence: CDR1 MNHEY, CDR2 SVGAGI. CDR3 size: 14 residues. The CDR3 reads CASSSLDSNSPLHF. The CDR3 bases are TGTGCCAGCAGTTCGCTTGACAGTAATTCACCCCTCCACTTT.

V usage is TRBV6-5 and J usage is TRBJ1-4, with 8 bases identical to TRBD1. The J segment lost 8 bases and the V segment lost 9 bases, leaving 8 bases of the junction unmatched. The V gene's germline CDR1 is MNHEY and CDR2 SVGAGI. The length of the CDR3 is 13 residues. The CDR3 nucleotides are TGTGCCAGTCGGACAGGGTTAAGAGAAAAACTGTTTTTT. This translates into CASRTGLREKLFF.

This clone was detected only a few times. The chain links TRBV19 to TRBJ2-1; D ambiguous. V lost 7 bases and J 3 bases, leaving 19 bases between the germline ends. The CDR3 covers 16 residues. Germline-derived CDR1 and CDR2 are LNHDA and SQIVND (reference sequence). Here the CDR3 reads CASTRTSVSRYNEQFF. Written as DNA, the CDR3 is TGTGCCAGTACCCGAACATCCGTTTCGCGCTACAATGAGCAGTTCTTC.

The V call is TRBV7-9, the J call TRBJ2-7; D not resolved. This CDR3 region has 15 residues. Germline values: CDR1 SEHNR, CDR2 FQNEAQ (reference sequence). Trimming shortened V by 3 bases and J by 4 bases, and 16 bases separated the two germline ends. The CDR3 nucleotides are TGTGCCAGCAGCTTGGGTTCGGCCAGCTCTTACGAGCAGTACTTC. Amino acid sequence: CASSLGSASSYEQYF.

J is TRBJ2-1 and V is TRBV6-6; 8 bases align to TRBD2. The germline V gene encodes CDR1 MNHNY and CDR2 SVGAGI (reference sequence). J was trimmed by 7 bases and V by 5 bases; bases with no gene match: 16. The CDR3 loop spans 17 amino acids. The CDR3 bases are TGTGCCAGCAGTCTTGCGCCGGGACTAGGTTCTCGGAATGAGCAGTTCTTC. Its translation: CASSLAPGLGSRNEQFF.

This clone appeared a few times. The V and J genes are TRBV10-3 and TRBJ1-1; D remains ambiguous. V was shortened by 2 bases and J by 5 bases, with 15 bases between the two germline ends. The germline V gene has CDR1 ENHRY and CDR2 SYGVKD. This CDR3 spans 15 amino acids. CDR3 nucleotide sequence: TGTGCCATCAGTGAGACAGACACGTATGGAACTGAAGCTTTCTTT. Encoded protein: CAISETDTYGTEAFF.